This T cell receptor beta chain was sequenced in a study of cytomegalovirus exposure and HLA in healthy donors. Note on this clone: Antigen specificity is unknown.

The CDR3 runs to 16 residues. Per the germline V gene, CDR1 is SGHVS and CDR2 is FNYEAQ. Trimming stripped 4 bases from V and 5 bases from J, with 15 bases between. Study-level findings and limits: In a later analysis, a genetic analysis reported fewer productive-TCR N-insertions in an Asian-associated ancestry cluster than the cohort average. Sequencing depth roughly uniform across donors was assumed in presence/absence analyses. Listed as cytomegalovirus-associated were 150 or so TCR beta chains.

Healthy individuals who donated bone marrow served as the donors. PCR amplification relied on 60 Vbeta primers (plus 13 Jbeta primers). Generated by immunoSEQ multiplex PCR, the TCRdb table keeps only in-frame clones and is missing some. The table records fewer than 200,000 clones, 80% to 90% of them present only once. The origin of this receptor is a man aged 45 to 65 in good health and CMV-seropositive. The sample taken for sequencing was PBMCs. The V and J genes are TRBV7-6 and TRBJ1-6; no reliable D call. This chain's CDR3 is CASSSAGPSHNSPLHF. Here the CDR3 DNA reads TGTGCCAGCAGCTCCGCAGGCCCCTCACATAATTCACCCCTCCACTTT.